This TCR beta chain emerged from a study of CD4 T cell repertoires in COVID-19. The CDR3 covers 13 residues. Germline CDR1 reads LGHDT; CDR2 reads YNNKEL (reference sequence). V shed 2 bases and J shed 2 bases, with 6 bases lying between them. Mild-to-severe COVID-19 survivors were the donors. These memory T cells were uncultured and sequenced directly after ex vivo isolation. Data came from immunoSEQ multiplex PCR; TCRdb stores just in-frame clones and leaves some out. The repertoire holds approximately 75,000 clones, with about 83% as singletons. The sample was CD4+ T cells from peripheral blood, taken after recovery from COVID-19. This chain connects TRBV3-1 (or the pseudogene TRBV3-2) to TRBJ1-2; D not certain. This TCR came from a human donor who had COVID-19. DNA for the CDR3: TGTGCCAGCAGCCAACCGGAGAACTATGGCTACACCTTC. It codes for CASSQPENYGYTF.